This T cell receptor (beta chain) stems from a study of identical twins. Whole-study findings and limits: Modeled out-of-frame TCR alpha sharing in monozygotic twins fell below observed levels. Insertions were reduced in abundant cord blood beta clonotypes but not in memory repertoires.

Per the germline V gene, CDR1 is KGHSH and CDR2 is LQKENI. The CDR3 is 15 amino acids. Trimming shortened V by 3 bases and J by 0 bases, and 12 bases separated the two germline ends. TCRdb re-called the 5' RACE reads through MiXCR, storing one row per CDR3 protein. The top ten clones hold 2.9% of a sample with 400,000 to 550,000 distinct CDR3 sequences, less than 25% of them seen once. A remark on this clonotype: Its specificity is not known.

These data were also reused for a study on T cells expressing NK-cell markers.

The clonotype originates from a woman in her late teens or twenties in good health. Source material: CD4+ T cells sorted from blood. The chain has TRBV18 and TRBJ2-7, with D maybe TRBD1 (6 bases). CDR3 sequence reads: CASSPTGMPSYEQYF. CDR3 in DNA: TGTGCCAGCTCACCCACAGGGATGCCCTCCTACGAGCAGTACTTC.